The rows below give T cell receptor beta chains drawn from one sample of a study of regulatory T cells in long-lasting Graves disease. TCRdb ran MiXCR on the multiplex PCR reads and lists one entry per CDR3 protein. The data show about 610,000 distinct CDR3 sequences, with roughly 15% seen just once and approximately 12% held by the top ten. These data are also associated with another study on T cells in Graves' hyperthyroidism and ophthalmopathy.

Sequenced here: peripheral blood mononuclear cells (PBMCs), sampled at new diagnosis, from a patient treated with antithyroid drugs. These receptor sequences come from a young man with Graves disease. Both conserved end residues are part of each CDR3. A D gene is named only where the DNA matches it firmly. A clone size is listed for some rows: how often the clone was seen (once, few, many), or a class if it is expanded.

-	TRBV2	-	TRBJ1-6	TGTGCCAGCAGTGAAGGCCAGGGGTACTCACCCCTCCACTTT	CASSEGQGYSPLHF
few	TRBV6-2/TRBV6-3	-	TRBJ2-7	TGTGCCAGCGGCTGGGGGCGCTCGACGTACGAGCAGTACTTC	CASGWGRSTYEQYF
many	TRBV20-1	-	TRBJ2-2	TGCAGTGCTAGAGTGGAGGGGGCTAACACCGGGGAGCTGTTTTTT	CSARVEGANTGELFF
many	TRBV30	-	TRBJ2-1	TGTGCCTGGACCCAGAAACGGGGAGTTTCCTACAATGAGCAGTTCTTC	CAWTQKRGVSYNEQFF
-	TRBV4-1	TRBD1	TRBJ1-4	TGCGCCAGCAGCCACCGACTCCGGGACAGGGAAAAAAAACTGTTTTTT	CASSHRLRDREKKLFF
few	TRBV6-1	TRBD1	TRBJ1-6	TGTGCCAGCAGCTCGAACAGGGGGGTGGTCGATTCACCCCTCCACTTT	CASSSNRGVVDSPLHF
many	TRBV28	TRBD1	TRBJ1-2	TGTGCCAGCAATCACCGGGACAGGGGGTTCGATGGCTACACCTTC	CASNHRDRGFDGYTF
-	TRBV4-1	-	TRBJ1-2	TGCGCCAGCAGCCATCCTAGTACTTTAGGATATGGCTACACCTTC	CASSHPSTLGYGYTF
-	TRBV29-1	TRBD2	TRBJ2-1	TGCAGCGTTGAGAAGGCACTAGCGGGAAGCGAGCAGTTCTTC	CSVEKALAGSEQFF
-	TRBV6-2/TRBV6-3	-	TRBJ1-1	TGTGCCAGCAGTTACTCCTCGGGGGGCCCCTTGAACACTGAAGCTTTCTTT	CASSYSSGGPLNTEAFF
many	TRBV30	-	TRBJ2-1	TGTGCCTGGAGCCCCTCGATCGATGAGCAGTTCTTC	CAWSPSIDEQFF
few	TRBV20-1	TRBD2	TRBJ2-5	TGCAGTGCTAGAGACTCATCACCGACTAGCGGGAGAGCCTTC	CSARDSSPTSGRAF
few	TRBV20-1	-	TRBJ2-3	TGCAGTGCTAGCCGCGACACAGATACGCAGTATTTT	CSASRDTDTQYF
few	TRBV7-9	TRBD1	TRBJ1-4	TGTGCCAGCAGCCGACAGGGAAAAGAGGAAAAACTGTTTTTT	CASSRQGKEEKLFF
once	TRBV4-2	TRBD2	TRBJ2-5	TGTGCCAGCAGCCAAGTGACTAGCGGGAGGGGGGAGACCCAGTACTTC	CASSQVTSGRGETQYF
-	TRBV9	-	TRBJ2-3	TGTGCCAGCAGCGTAGGCGGGATTAAGACAGATACGCAGTATTTT	CASSVGGIKTDTQYF
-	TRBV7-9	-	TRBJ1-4	TGTGCCAGCAGCTCTCGCGACAGTCGGAATGAAAAACTGTTTTTT	CASSSRDSRNEKLFF
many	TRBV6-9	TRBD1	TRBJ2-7	TGTGCCAGCAGTTACAAACGACAGGGGGCAGGTGAGCAGTACTTC	CASSYKRQGAGEQYF
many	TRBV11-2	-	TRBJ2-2	TGTGCCAGCAGCTTAGCTGGGACCGGGGAGCTGTTTTTT	CASSLAGTGELFF
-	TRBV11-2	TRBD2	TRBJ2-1	TGTGCCAGCAGCTTCTCCTGGACTAGCGGGAGACGAGATGAGCAGTTCTTC	CASSFSWTSGRRDEQFF
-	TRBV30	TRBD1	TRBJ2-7	TGTGCCTCCTCACGGGACCCCAGGGGGGAGCAGTACTTC	CASSRDPRGEQYF
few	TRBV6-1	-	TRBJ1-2	TGTGCCAGCAGTCCCAGGGGTGTGAATGGCTACACCTTC	CASSPRGVNGYTF
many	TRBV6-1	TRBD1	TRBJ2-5	TGTGCCAGCACTGAGGGGGTGGACAGGTGGTACCAAGAGACCCAGTACTTC	CASTEGVDRWYQETQYF
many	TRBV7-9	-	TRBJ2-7	TGTGCCAGCAGCTTAAACGAGGGATTCCCCAACGAGCAGTACTTC	CASSLNEGFPNEQYF
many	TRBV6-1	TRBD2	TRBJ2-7	TGTGCCACCGCGGGAGCGGTGAGCTACGAGCAGTACTTC	CATAGAVSYEQYF
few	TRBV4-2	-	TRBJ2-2	TGTGCCAGCAGCCAAGATCCGAAGGATTTAGGCACCGGGGAGCTGTTTTTT	CASSQDPKDLGTGELFF
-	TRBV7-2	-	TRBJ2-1	TGTGCCAGCAGCTCTACAGGGTCCGGTTACAATGAGCAGTTCTTC	CASSSTGSGYNEQFF
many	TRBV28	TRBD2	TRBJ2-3	TGTGCCAGCAGGCCTCTAGCGGGCAGAATAGCCAACGATACGCAGTATTTT	CASRPLAGRIANDTQYF
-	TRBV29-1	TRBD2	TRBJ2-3	TGCAGCTCGCGGACTAGCTCGTTGGGGGGGGGCACAGATACGCAGTATTTT	CSSRTSSLGGGTDTQYF
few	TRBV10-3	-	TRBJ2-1	TGTGCCACCCTCTTAGCCCAGACAGAGGGTAGTGAGCAGTTCTTC	CATLLAQTEGSEQFF
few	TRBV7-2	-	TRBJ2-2	TGTGCCAGCAGCTTGTCCGGCAGGTCCGACACCAGGGAGCTGTTTTTT	CASSLSGRSDTRELFF
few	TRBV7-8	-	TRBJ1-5	TGTGCCAGCAGCTTAGCGCATAAGGGGTCCGGGAGCAATCAGCCCCAGCATTTT	CASSLAHKGSGSNQPQHF
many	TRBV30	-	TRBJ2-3	TGTGCCTGGAGCCCCCGGGGGGCCCGTAGCACAGATACGCAGTATTTT	CAWSPRGARSTDTQYF
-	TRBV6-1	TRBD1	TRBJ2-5	TGTGCCAGCAGTCACAGGGGGTACCAAGAGACCCAGTACTTC	CASSHRGYQETQYF
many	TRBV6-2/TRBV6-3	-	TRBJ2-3	TGTGCCAGCAGCCCCCGCGTAGCGTCCACAGATACGCAGTATTTT	CASSPRVASTDTQYF
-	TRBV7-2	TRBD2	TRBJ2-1	TGTGCCAGCAGCCCCGGGACTAGCGGTTTTTTAGGCTCCTACAATGAGCAGTTCTTC	CASSPGTSGFLGSYNEQFF
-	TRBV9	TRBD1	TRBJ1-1	TGTGCCAGCAGCGTTGAGCCGGGACAGGGATCTGAAGCTTTCTTT	CASSVEPGQGSEAFF
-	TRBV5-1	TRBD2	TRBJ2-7	TGCGCCAGCAGCTTGGTTCGAGCGGGACCTGATTACGAGCAGTACTTC	CASSLVRAGPDYEQYF
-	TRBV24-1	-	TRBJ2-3	TGTGCCACCAGTGATTCTCAGGGTCAGGGCACAGATACGCAGTATTTT	CATSDSQGQGTDTQYF
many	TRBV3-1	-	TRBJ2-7	TGTGCCAGCAGCCACTCGCACGAGCAGTACTTC	CASSHSHEQYF
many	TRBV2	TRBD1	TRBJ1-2	TGTGCCAGCCACGCTCGTGACAGGGGGCTCTATGGCTACACCTTC	CASHARDRGLYGYTF
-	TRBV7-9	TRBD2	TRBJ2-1	TGTGCCAGCAGCTTTCGCGGGAGCAGCTCCTACAATGAGCAGTTCTTC	CASSFRGSSSYNEQFF
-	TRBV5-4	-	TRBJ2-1	TGTGCCAGCCCCGGGGGATCCTCCAAGGGGAATGAGCAGTTCTTC	CASPGGSSKGNEQFF
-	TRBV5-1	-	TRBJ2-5	TGCGCCAGCAGCTTGGGTACAGGGCAAGGGACCCAGTACTTC	CASSLGTGQGTQYF
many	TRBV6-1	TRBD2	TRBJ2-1	TGTGCCAGCGGCCGGACTAGCGGCTACAATGAGCAGTTCTTC	CASGRTSGYNEQFF